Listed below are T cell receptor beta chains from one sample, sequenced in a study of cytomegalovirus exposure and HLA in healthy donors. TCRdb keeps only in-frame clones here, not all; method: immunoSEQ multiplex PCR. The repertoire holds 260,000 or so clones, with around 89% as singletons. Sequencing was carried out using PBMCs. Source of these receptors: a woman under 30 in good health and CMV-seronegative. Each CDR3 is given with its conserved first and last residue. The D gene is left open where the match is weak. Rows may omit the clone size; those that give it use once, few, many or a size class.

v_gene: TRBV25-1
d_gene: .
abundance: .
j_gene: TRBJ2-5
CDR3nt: TGTGCCAGCAGTGAAGCAGACCAAGAGACCCAGTACTTC
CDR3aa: CASSEADQETQYF

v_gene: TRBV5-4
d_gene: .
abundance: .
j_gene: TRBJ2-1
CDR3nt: TGTGCCAGCAGCCCCGGGCAGGGGATCGATGAGCAGTTCTTC
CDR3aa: CASSPGQGIDEQFF

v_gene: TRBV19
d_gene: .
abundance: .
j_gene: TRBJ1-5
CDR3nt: TGTGCCAGTAGCTCACAGGGCGAGAGTCAGCCCCAGCATTTT
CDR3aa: CASSSQGESQPQHF

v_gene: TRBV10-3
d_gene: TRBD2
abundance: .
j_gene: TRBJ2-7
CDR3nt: TGTGCCATCAGTGAATCAGCGGGAGTCTACGAGCAGTACTTC
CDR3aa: CAISESAGVYEQYF

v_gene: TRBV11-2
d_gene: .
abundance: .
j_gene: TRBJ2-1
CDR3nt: TGTGCCAGCAGCTTAGGACTTGCAAGCAATGAGCAGTTCTTC
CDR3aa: CASSLGLASNEQFF

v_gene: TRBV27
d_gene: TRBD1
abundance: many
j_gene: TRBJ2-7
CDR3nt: TGTGCCAGCAGCCGTACTTGGACAGGGGCCTACGAGCAGTACTTC
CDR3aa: CASSRTWTGAYEQYF

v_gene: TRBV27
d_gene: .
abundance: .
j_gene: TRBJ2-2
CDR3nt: TGTGCCAGCAGTTACCGTAATCCAAGCACCACCGGGGAGCTGTTTTTT
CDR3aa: CASSYRNPSTTGELFF

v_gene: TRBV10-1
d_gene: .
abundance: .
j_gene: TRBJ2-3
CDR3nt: TGCGCCAGCAGTGAGTCTTATAGCGGTGCCACAGATACGCAGTATTTT
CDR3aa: CASSESYSGATDTQYF

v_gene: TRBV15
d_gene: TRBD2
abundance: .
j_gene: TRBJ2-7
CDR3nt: TGTGCCACCAGCAGAGCGGGACTAGCCTACGAGCAGTACTTC
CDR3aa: CATSRAGLAYEQYF

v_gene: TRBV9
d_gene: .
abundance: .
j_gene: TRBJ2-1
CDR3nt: TGTGCCAGCAGCGTCGAGGGTTTCGATGAGCAGTTCTTC
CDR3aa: CASSVEGFDEQFF

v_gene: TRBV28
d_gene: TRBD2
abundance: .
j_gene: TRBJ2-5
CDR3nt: TGTGCCAGCAGTTCCTACACTAGCGGGAGCCAAGAGACCCAGTACTTC
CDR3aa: CASSSYTSGSQETQYF

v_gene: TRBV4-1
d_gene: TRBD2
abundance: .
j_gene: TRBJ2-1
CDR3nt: TGCGCCAGCAGCTTACTAGCGGGATCGCTTTACAATGAGCAGTTCTTC
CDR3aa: CASSLLAGSLYNEQFF

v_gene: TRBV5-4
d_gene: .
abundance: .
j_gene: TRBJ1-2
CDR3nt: TGTGCCAGCAGCGTAGGGAGCTATGGCTACACCTTC
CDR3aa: CASSVGSYGYTF

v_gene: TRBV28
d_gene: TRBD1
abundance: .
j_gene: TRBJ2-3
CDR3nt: TGTGCCAGCAGTTGGGAGACCGGGACAGGGATTGGGGATACGCAGTATTTT
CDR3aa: CASSWETGTGIGDTQYF

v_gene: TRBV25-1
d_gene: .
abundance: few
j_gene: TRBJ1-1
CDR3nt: TGTGCCAGCAGTGGCAGTCTCACTGAAGCTTTCTTT
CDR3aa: CASSGSLTEAFF

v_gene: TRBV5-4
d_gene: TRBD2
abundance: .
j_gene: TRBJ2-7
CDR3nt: TGTGCCAGCAGCGATCGACTAGCGGGAGCCCAGGAGCAGTACTTC
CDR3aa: CASSDRLAGAQEQYF

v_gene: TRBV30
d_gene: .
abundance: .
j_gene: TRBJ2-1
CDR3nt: TGTGCCTGGTCACGGGGGTACAATGAGCAGTTCTTC
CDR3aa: CAWSRGYNEQFF

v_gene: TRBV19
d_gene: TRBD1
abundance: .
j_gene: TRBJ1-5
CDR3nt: TGTGCCAGTAGTATTTTTGGGGTCGGGACAGGTTATCAGCCCCAGCATTTT
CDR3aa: CASSIFGVGTGYQPQHF

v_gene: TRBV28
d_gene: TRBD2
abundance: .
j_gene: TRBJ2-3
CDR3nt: TGTGCCAGCAGTGCTGGGGGACTAGCGGGAGGGCCCACAGATACGCAGTATTTT
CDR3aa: CASSAGGLAGGPTDTQYF

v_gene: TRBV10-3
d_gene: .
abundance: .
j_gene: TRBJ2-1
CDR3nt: TGTGCCATCAGCGACACCCCTTGGCGGGATCACAATGAGCAGTTCTTC
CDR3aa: CAISDTPWRDHNEQFF

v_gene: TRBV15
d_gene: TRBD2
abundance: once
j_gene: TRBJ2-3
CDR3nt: TGTGCCACCAGCAGACACCGACGCACTAGCGGAACTAGCACAGATACGCAGTATTTT
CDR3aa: CATSRHRRTSGTSTDTQYF

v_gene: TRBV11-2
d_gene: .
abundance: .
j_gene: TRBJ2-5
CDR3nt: TGTGCCAGCAGCTCGGCCCCGGGGGAGACCCAGTACTTC
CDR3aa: CASSSAPGETQYF